These T cell receptor beta chains were read from a single sample in a study of metastatic and nonmetastatic thyroid tumors. TCRdb re-clonotyped the PCR reads through MiXCR. The sample yields 40,000 or so clones, around 20% seen once. Material for sequencing was blood. All receptors derive from a female donor with papillary thyroid cancer or a benign thyroid nodule (not recorded which). Some clones in this sample may be carry-over from other donors' samples. CDR3s include the opening cysteine and the closing phenylalanine or tryptophan. Each record gives: clone size, J gene, D gene, V gene, CDR3 length, CDR3 protein, CDR3 DNA. A D gene is named only where the DNA matches it firmly. The listing skips clone size in some rows; elsewhere it reads once, few, many or a size class.

>medium-sized|TRBJ2-3|NA|TRBV6-1|14
CASARGRYGDTQYF
TGTGCCAGCGCCAGGGGGAGGTATGGAGATACGCAGTATTTT
>NA|TRBJ2-5|TRBD2|TRBV18|15
CASSPRGGRTETQYF
TGTGCCAGCTCACCACGGGGCGGGAGGACAGAGACCCAGTACTTC
>NA|TRBJ2-5|TRBD2|TRBV18|18
CASSPRALSGRAGETQYF
TGTGCCAGCTCACCGCGAGCTCTTAGCGGGAGGGCCGGCGAGACCCAGTACTTC
>few|TRBJ2-3|TRBD2|TRBV20-1|15
CNARYGRERTDTQYF
TGCAATGCTAGATATGGGCGGGAGAGAACAGATACGCAGTATTTT
>NA|TRBJ2-5|NA|TRBV28|15
CASSLSRAFGKTQYF
TGTGCCAGCAGTTTATCCAGGGCCTTTGGGAAGACCCAGTACTTC
>many|TRBJ1-1|NA|TRBV6-2/TRBV6-3|14
CASRTKTGTTEAFF
TGTGCCAGCAGAACCAAAACAGGGACGACTGAAGCTTTCTTT
>NA|TRBJ2-2|NA|TRBV20-1|10
CSARWGELFF
TGCAGTGCTAGATGGGGGGAGCTGTTTTTT
>many|TRBJ2-1|TRBD2|TRBV5-1|16
CASSLGASGIFNEQFF
TGCGCCAGCAGCTTGGGGGCTAGCGGAATCTTCAATGAGCAGTTCTTC
>many|TRBJ2-5|NA|TRBV5-1|12
CASSLVGETQYF
TGCGCCAGCAGCTTGGTGGGAGAGACCCAGTACTTC
>many|TRBJ1-5|NA|TRBV20-1|12
CSARVGGQPQHF
TGCAGTGCTAGAGTTGGGGGTCAGCCCCAGCATTTT
>large|TRBJ2-3|NA|TRBV20-1|14
CSGAGSRTLDTQYF
TGCAGTGGGGCGGGATCCCGAACACTCGATACGCAGTATTTT
>many|TRBJ1-2|TRBD1|TRBV7-2|14
CASSLEEGAGGYTF
TGTGCCAGCAGCTTAGAGGAGGGGGCGGGTGGCTACACCTTC
>NA|TRBJ2-7|NA|TRBV27|16
CASISGSGPTPYEQYF
TGTGCCAGCATTTCCGGTTCGGGACCGACGCCTTACGAGCAGTACTTT
>many|TRBJ1-2|NA|TRBV5-4|14
CASSLPGPNYGYTF
TGTGCCAGCAGCCTACCGGGACCTAACTATGGCTACACCTTC
>many|TRBJ1-6|NA|TRBV12-5|13
CASGLDSTSPLHF
TGTGCTAGTGGACTGGACTCAACTTCACCCCTCCACTTT
>many|TRBJ2-2|NA|TRBV7-9|13
CASSFGGGGELFF
TGTGCCAGCAGCTTTGGAGGAGGCGGGGAGCTGTTTTTT
>many|TRBJ1-2|NA|TRBV30|16
CAWGRYTQGGDYGYTF
TGTGCCTGGGGCCGTTATACCCAAGGGGGGGACTATGGCTACACCTTC
>NA|TRBJ2-1|TRBD2|TRBV4-2|16
CASSQAGREGLYEQFF
TGTGCCAGCAGCCAAGCTGGGCGGGAGGGCCTCTATGAGCAGTTCTTC
>many|TRBJ1-1|NA|TRBV7-2|14
CASSPIGGNTEAFF
TGTGCCAGCAGCCCCATAGGGGGGAACACTGAAGCTTTCTTT
>many|TRBJ2-7|NA|TRBV30|13
CAWSSPGGYEQYF
TGTGCCTGGAGTAGCCCCGGGGGCTACGAGCAGTACTTC
>many|TRBJ2-3|TRBD1|TRBV7-9|15
CASSMRTGGTDTQYF
TGTGCCAGCAGCATGAGGACAGGGGGCACAGATACGCAGTATTTT
>many|TRBJ2-5|NA|TRBV5-8|13
CASSLEAFSSQYF
TGTGCCAGCAGCTTGGAAGCCTTCTCGTCCCAGTACTTC
>many|TRBJ2-2|NA|TRBV12-3/TRBV12-4|14
CASSFTENTGELFF
TGTGCCAGCAGTTTTACAGAGAACACCGGGGAGCTGTTTTTT
>NA|TRBJ1-2|NA|TRBV7-2|16
CASSLGKGRAFYGYTF
TGTGCCAGCAGCTTAGGCAAGGGTAGGGCCTTCTATGGCTACACCTTC
>NA|TRBJ2-1|TRBD1|TRBV11-2|15
CASSSGQGYYNEQFF
TGTGCCAGCAGCTCCGGACAGGGTTACTACAATGAGCAGTTCTTC
>many|TRBJ1-1|NA|TRBV30|13
CAWNAWRGTEAFF
TGTGCCTGGAATGCATGGCGGGGCACTGAAGCTTTCTTT
>NA|TRBJ2-5|NA|TRBV12-3/TRBV12-4|11
CARPEAETQYF
TGTGCCAGGCCGGAGGCAGAGACCCAGTACTTC
>NA|TRBJ1-2|NA|TRBV10-3|13
CAISVTPDHCYTF
TGTGCCATCAGTGTGACCCCGGACCATTGTTACACCTTC
>many|TRBJ1-3|TRBD1|TRBV19|15
CASNPQDRVGNTIYF
TGTGCCAGTAACCCCCAGGACAGGGTTGGAAACACCATATATTTT
>NA|TRBJ2-1|NA|TRBV7-3|16
CASSFSGDSSYNEQFF
TGTGCCAGCAGCTTTAGCGGTGACAGCTCCTACAATGAGCAATTCTTC
>many|TRBJ2-7|TRBD2|TRBV4-2|15
CASSPLTSGAYEQYF
TGTGCCAGCAGCCCCCTGACTAGCGGGGCCTACGAGCAGTACTTC
>few|TRBJ1-2|NA|TRBV19|13
CASVGASKGGYTF
TGTGCCAGTGTCGGGGCATCCAAGGGGGGCTACACCTTC
>NA|TRBJ2-1|TRBD1|TRBV28|15
CASLPRDRHYNEQFF
TGTGCCAGCCTCCCCCGGGACAGACACTACAATGAGCAGTTCTTC
>many|TRBJ2-2|NA|TRBV5-5|14
CASSLALITGELFF
TGTGCCAGCAGCTTGGCCTTGATCACCGGGGAGCTGTTTTTT
>medium-sized|TRBJ2-7|TRBD2|TRBV15|15
CATSRSAGGSYEQYF
TGTGCCACCAGCAGATCGGCGGGAGGGTCCTACGAGCAGTACTTC
>few|TRBJ1-1|TRBD1|TRBV6-2/TRBV6-3|16
CASSYPSDRVRTEAFF
TGTGCCAGCAGTTACCCCTCAGACAGGGTAAGAACTGAAGCTTTCTTT
>many|TRBJ2-2|NA|TRBV7-2|15
CASAWDTANTGELFF
TGTGCCAGCGCATGGGACACAGCGAACACCGGGGAGCTGTTTTTT
>NA|TRBJ2-7|TRBD2|TRBV5-8|15
CASSLIGGREYEQYF
TGTGCCAGCAGCTTGATCGGGGGGAGGGAATACGAGCAGTACTTC
>many|TRBJ2-5|TRBD2|TRBV18|14
CASSRTSGQETQYF
TGTGCCAGCTCGCGGACTAGCGGCCAAGAGACCCAGTACTTC
>few|TRBJ2-7|TRBD2|TRBV6-1|15
CASSGRAGGPNEQYF
TGTGCCAGCAGTGGACGAGCGGGAGGGCCAAACGAGCAGTACTTC
>many|TRBJ2-7|NA|TRBV24-1|12
CATSDWGDEQYF
TGTGCCACCAGTGATTGGGGAGACGAGCAGTACTTC
>many|TRBJ2-7|NA|TRBV29-1|13
CSVDGGSSYEQYF
TGCAGCGTTGACGGGGGATCCTCCTACGAGCAGTACTTC
>many|TRBJ2-2|NA|TRBV10-1|16
CASLWGRTSNTGELFF
TGCGCCAGCCTGTGGGGACGAACATCGAACACCGGGGAGCTGTTTTTT
>NA|TRBJ2-3|NA|TRBV20-1|15
CSARGSVGRTDTQYF
TGCAGTGCTAGAGGATCTGTAGGAAGGACAGATACGCAGTATTTT
>many|TRBJ2-1|TRBD2|TRBV5-4|14
CASSLVGTNNEQFF
TGTGCCAGCAGCTTGGTCGGGACTAACAATGAGCAGTTCTTC
>many|TRBJ1-4|NA|TRBV28|12
CASRATNEKLFF
TGTGCCAGCAGAGCAACTAATGAAAAACTGTTTTTT
>many|TRBJ2-7|NA|TRBV3-1|12
CASSLRGYEQYF
TGTGCCAGCAGTCTTAGGGGCTACGAGCAGTACTTC
>many|TRBJ2-1|NA|TRBV5-1|13
CASSRDFGNEQFF
TGCGCCAGCAGCCGGGACTTTGGTAATGAGCAGTTCTTC
>NA|TRBJ2-3|NA|TRBV7-9|14
CASMPTGSPDTQYF
TGTGCCAGCATGCCGACTGGTTCCCCAGATACGCAGTATTTT
>NA|TRBJ2-2|NA|TRBV7-3|16
CASSLWGWDITGELFF
TGTGCCAGCAGTCTATGGGGGTGGGACATCACCGGGGAGCTGTTTTTT
>NA|TRBJ2-2|TRBD2|TRBV28|17
CASSKLRVAGGAGELFF
TGTGCCAGCAGTAAACTACGGGTAGCGGGGGGTGCCGGGGAGCTGTTTTTT
>NA|TRBJ1-2|NA|TRBV20-1|11
CSARFTYGYTF
TGCAGTGCTAGATTTACATATGGCTACACCTTC